This record covers a single TCR beta chain. This sample is part of a study of blood T cell repertoires in COVID-19. Study background: Both acute and convalescent COVID-19 samples were obtained from the United States, Italy and Spain.

The V gene end was trimmed by 1 base and the J gene end by 6 bases; junction bases not matched to a gene: 10. Germline CDR1 SGHNT, CDR2 YYREEE (reference sequence). This CDR3 is 17 amino acids long. In the source study's methods: Using reference gene primer amplification, nucleated cell counts were estimated. Produced via immunoSEQ multiplex PCR; TCRdb's table is partial and in-frame only. The DNA gave D and trimming, while V, J and clone size come from that table. Of 150,000 or so clones in the sample, over 70% were seen once. The chain uses TRBV5-4 and TRBJ2-3, with 11 bases fitting TRBD2. Material for sequencing was PBMCs or T cells enriched from blood (not recorded which). The clonotype originates from a man in his fifties or sixties who had recovered from COVID-19. The CDR3 region has the DNA TGTGCCAGCAGCTTGTTGGGACTAGCGGCCGCACCGGATACGCAGTATTTT. This gives the protein CASSLLGLAAAPDTQYF.